This T cell receptor beta chain appears in the sequencing data of a study of T-cell reconstitution after alpha-beta-depleted transplantation in children. As it was prepared, the TCRbeta library received unique molecular identifiers. In TCRdb, the PCR reads were re-called with MiXCR into one record per CDR3 protein. The table includes over 550,000 distinct CDR3 sequences, over 9.5% detected once. CDR1 is MNHNS, CDR2 SASEGT, per germline. CDR3 length: 17 amino acids. V dropped 6 bases and J dropped 2; count of bases not matched to a gene: 12. The sequencing used PBMCs from the stem cell graft donor, collected from the stem cell graft. The clonotype was recovered from a human donor who donated a stem cell graft to a child with acute myeloid leukemia. This chain joins TRBV6-1 and TRBJ2-7, with TRBD2 identical over 11 bases. CDR3 sequence reads: CASSSPPTSGSTYEQYF. CDR3 sequence (DNA): TGTGCCAGCAGCTCCCCCCCTACTAGCGGGAGCACCTACGAGCAGTACTTC.